One T cell receptor (beta chain) is described in this entry. This record belongs to a study of blood T cell repertoires in COVID-19. Data came from immunoSEQ multiplex PCR; TCRdb stores just in-frame clones and leaves some out. The table lists 250,000 or so clones, 88% of them singletons. CDR3 length: 13 amino acids. Germline CDR1 and CDR2: MNHEY and SVGEGT. V was clipped by 2 bases and J by 10 bases, with 12 bases between them. Sequences were obtained from peripheral blood. The V gene is TRBV6-2 or TRBV6-3, the J gene TRBJ2-1; D call uncertain. This clonotype originated in a woman aged 25 to 39 with COVID-19, enrolled during active disease. In nucleotides, the CDR3 is TGTGCCAGCAGTTACCCCCCGGAGATAGAGCAGTTCTTC. Translation gives CASSYPPEIEQFF.